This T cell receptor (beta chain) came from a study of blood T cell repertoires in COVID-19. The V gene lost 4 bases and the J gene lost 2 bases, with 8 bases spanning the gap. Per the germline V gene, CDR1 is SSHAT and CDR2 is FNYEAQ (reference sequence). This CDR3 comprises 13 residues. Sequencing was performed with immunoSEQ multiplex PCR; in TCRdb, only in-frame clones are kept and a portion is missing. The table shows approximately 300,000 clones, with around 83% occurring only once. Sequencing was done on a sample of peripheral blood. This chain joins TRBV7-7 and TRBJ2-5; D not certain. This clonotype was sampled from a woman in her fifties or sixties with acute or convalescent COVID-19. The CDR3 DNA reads TGTGCCAGCAGCTCAATCAGGCAAGAGACCCAGTACTTC. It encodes CASSSIRQETQYF. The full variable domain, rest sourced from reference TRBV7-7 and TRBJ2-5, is GAGVSQSPRYKVTKRGQDVTLRCDPISSHATLYWYQQALGQGPEFLTYFNYEAQPDKSGLPSDRFSAERPEGSISTLTIQRTEQRDSAMYRCASSSIRQETQYFGPGTRLLVL.